This TCR beta chain was recovered during a study of metastatic and nonmetastatic thyroid tumors (TCRdb year 2020). Describing the broader study: The researchers compared repertoires between peripheral blood samples and tumor or nodule tissue samples from patients with malignant or benign thyroid disease. Points the paper makes about the study in general: In both blood and tumor samples, TCR beta diversity was reported to be significantly higher in malignant tumors than in benign nodules.

The library came from PCR. The instrument was an Illumina HiSeq 4000. High-throughput sequencing was used to profile the CDR3 region of the TCR beta-chain in every patient. Per the authors' processing: CDR3 differences across clinicopathological groups were used to build a classifier for discriminating distant-metastatic papillary thyroid cancer patients. To measure repertoire diversity the researchers used the Shannon index, while the Morisita-Horn index served to gauge how similar the tumor and blood repertoires were. Using fastp at Q25 and MiXCR, TCRdb reprocessed the public reads and kept productive beta chains. The V and J calls were determined by TCRdb, not by the authors. This sample comprises tens of thousands of clones, approximately 20% of them detected only once. Around 20% of the sample comes from the top ten. Concerning this clone itself: What antigen it recognizes has not been identified. No clone much larger than this one lies a single base away; base qualities are absent.

None of the patients had been given any treatment before thyroid surgery. Patient clinical samples collected from about 2011 to 2018 were retrospectively analysed using T-cell receptor beta sequencing. Trimming removed 5 bases from V and 0 bases from J; the gene matches leave 10 bases unexplained. Reading from cysteine to phenylalanine, the CDR3 counts 18 amino acids. Of the read, only the CDR3 DNA is kept; its 54 bases are in frame from base 1. The germline V gene supplies CDR1 SGHAT and CDR2 FQNNGV. Sequencing used blood. The receptor comes from a female donor with papillary thyroid cancer or a benign thyroid nodule (not recorded which). Some clones in this sample may be carry-over from other donors' samples. The rearranged segments are TRBV11-2 and TRBJ1-6; TRBD1 matches 7 bases in the middle. The CDR3 protein: CASSPRGGGSSYNSPLHF. The DNA sequence follows: TGTGCCAGCAGCCCCAGGGGGGGCGGGAGCTCCTATAATTCACCCCTCCACTTT.